These 22 T cell receptor beta chains originate from one sample sequenced in a study of T cells of healthy individuals. One entry per CDR3 protein, called by TCRdb with MiXCR from the 5' RACE reads. The data hold approximately 100,000 distinct CDR3 sequences, with under 20% observed a single time. These receptors all come from a human donor in good health.

The V gene is TRBV4-1, the J gene TRBJ2-4; the D gene is possibly TRBD1 (5 bases). V was trimmed by 1 base and J by 4 bases, leaving 14 bases between them. The germline V gene encodes CDR1 MGHRA and CDR2 YSYEKL. This CDR3 comprises 16 residues. The CDR3, as DNA: TGCGCCAGCAGCCAAGGGGATGAAGGGGCGAAAAACATTCAGTACTTC. Translating it yields CASSQGDEGAKNIQYF.

The chain combines TRBV4-2 with TRBJ2-3, with a tentative D call TRBD2 (6 bases). Trimming removed 0 bases from V and 3 bases from J, with 7 bases in between. CDR1 and CDR2 from the germline V gene are LGHNA and YNFKEQ. This CDR3 spans 14 amino acids. The DNA for the CDR3 is TGTGCCAGCAGCCAAGATCTAGCGACAGATACGCAGTATTTT. Translation gives CASSQDLATDTQYF.

This clonotype was seen at least ten times. The V and J genes are TRBV7-2 and TRBJ1-5; D gene unclear. This CDR3 region has 12 residues. Trimming removed 1 base at V and 7 bases at J, with 5 bases between. The germline CDR1 and CDR2 sequences are SGHTA and FQGNSA. Here the CDR3 DNA reads TGTGCCAGCAGCTTAGTGGAGCAGCCCCAGCATTTT. Protein: CASSLVEQPQHF.

This clonotype was picked up many times. This chain uses TRBV25-1 with TRBJ1-5, with no clear D. V was clipped by 8 bases and J by 0 bases, with 11 bases between them. This CDR3 contains 14 residues. Germline values: CDR1 MGHDK, CDR2 SYGVNS. The CDR3 loop is CASATGNSNQPQHF. As DNA, the CDR3 is TGTGCCAGCGCTACGGGGAATAGCAATCAGCCCCAGCATTTT. The entire variable domain, with the rest obtained from reference TRBV25-1 and TRBJ1-5, is as follows: EADIYQTPRYLVIGTGKKITLECSQTMGHDKMYWYQQDPGMELHLIHYSYGVNSTEKGDLSSESTVSRIRTEHFPLTLESARPSHTSQYLCASATGNSNQPQHFGDGTRLSIL.

V usage is TRBV28 and J usage is TRBJ2-3; D ambiguous. Germline V lookup: CDR1 MDHEN, CDR2 SYDVKM. Trimming removed 5 bases from V and 6 bases from J, with 9 bases in between. This CDR3 region has 12 residues. This chain's CDR3 is CASSPPADTQYF. CDR3 bases: TGTGCCAGCAGTCCCCCGGCCGATACGCAGTATTTT.

The rearrangement uses TRBV7-2 and TRBJ2-1, with 11 bases lining up with TRBD2. There are 15 residues in the CDR3. Per germline, CDR1 SGHTA and CDR2 FQGNSA. J was trimmed by 5 bases and V by 5 bases; bases with no gene match: 5. DNA for the CDR3: TGTGCCAGCAGCCCCCTAGCGGGAGGACACAATGAGCAGTTCTTC. Its translation is CASSPLAGGHNEQFF.

This clonotype occurred a few times. The chain employs TRBV2 and TRBJ1-1, with D tentatively TRBD1 (5 bases). CDR1 is SNHLY, CDR2 FYNNEI, per germline. The CDR3 has 14 residues. Deletions cut 5 bases from V and 3 bases from J, with 13 bases between. The chain's CDR3 is CASSLGRRDTEAFF. CDR3 nucleotide sequence: TGTGCCAGCAGTTTGGGGCGCCGGGACACTGAAGCTTTCTTT.

This clonotype came up many times. This rearrangement joins TRBV20-1 to TRBJ2-7; possibly TRBD2 for D (5 bases). V was trimmed by 3 bases and J by 2 bases, leaving 17 bases between them. There are 15 residues in the CDR3. Germline CDR1 and CDR2: DFQATT and SNEGSKA (reference sequence). The CDR3 DNA sequence: TGCAGTGCTAGGGGAACAAGTGGACTCACCTACGAGCAGTACTTC. This encodes CSARGTSGLTYEQYF.

In its sample, this clonotype was seen a few times. V usage is TRBV11-2 and J usage is TRBJ2-7, with D perhaps TRBD1 (5 bases). V lost 3 bases, J lost 2 bases, and 20 bases lay in between. The CDR3 runs to 17 residues. Germline V gene sequence: CDR1 SGHAT, CDR2 FQNNGV. The CDR3 protein is CASSFRGPDNIPYEQYF. DNA for the CDR3: TGTGCCAGCAGCTTCCGTGGCCCGGACAACATCCCCTACGAGCAGTACTTC.

This clonotype was detected ten times or more. The rearrangement links TRBV29-1 to TRBJ2-5, with 7 bases fitting TRBD2. Per the germline V gene, CDR1 is SQVTM and CDR2 is ANQGSEA. CDR3 length: 15 amino acids. Unmatched junction bases numbered 9, after V lost 3 bases and J lost 2 bases. CDR3 protein: CSVEFGSGMQETQYF. The CDR3 bases are TGCAGCGTTGAGTTTGGAAGCGGGATGCAAGAGACCCAGTACTTC.

The chain joins TRBV7-8 to TRBJ2-7; TRBD2 agrees at 7 bases. There are 14 residues in the CDR3. Germline lookup yields CDR1 SGHVS and CDR2 FQNEAQ. The CDR3 bases are TGTGCTTCGAACCCAAGCGGGGCGACCTACGAGCAGTACTTC. Residues: CASNPSGATYEQYF.

This clonotype was picked up a small number of times. The gene calls are TRBV3-2 and TRBJ1-4; the tabulated D call, TRBD1, remains unverified against the DNA. TRBV3-2 is tagged as a pseudogene. There are 17 residues in the CDR3. The CDR3 reads CASSQEDPDRGNEKLFF. CDR3 bases: TGTGCCAGCAGCCAAGAGGATCCGGACAGGGGGAATGAAAAACTGTTTTTT.

In its sample, this clonotype was seen many times. V gene TRBV6-2 or TRBV6-3 combines with J gene TRBJ2-1; D is perhaps TRBD2 (5 bases). The CDR3 contains 13 residues. From germline, CDR1 is MNHEY and CDR2 SVGEGT. V lost 5 bases to trimming and J lost 3 bases, with 8 bases between them. The CDR3 reads CASSLRDYNEQFF. Here the CDR3 DNA reads TGTGCCAGCAGTCTCCGGGACTACAATGAGCAGTTCTTC.

The rearrangement uses TRBV5-1 and TRBJ1-2; D gene unclear. The V and J ends lost 6 bases and 4 bases respectively, with 16 bases between them. Germline V CDR1 and CDR2: SGHRS, YFSETQ. The CDR3 totals 14 residues. The CDR3 here is CASNGDPATYGYTF. The CDR3 DNA reads as TGCGCCAGCAACGGTGACCCCGCTACCTATGGCTACACCTTC.

This clonotype was counted ten times or more. The chain is built from TRBV12-3 or TRBV12-4 and TRBJ1-2, with a possible D match to TRBD1 (6 bases). CDR3 length: 14 residues. Trimming stripped 6 bases from V and 2 bases from J, with 13 bases between. The CDR3 spells CASSGGLTNYGYTF. CDR3 sequence (DNA): TGTGCCAGCAGCGGGGGGCTCACCAACTATGGCTACACCTTC.

In this sample, this clonotype turned up many times. This rearrangement joins TRBV20-1 to TRBJ2-7; D gene uncertain. The CDR3 is 14 residues long. Germline V gene lookup returns CDR1 DFQATT and CDR2 SNEGSKA (reference sequence). The germline V and J ends were trimmed by 0 bases and 4 bases, with 13 bases remaining between them. CDR3 in amino acids: CSAREPDRDYEQYF. CDR3 in DNA: TGCAGTGCTAGAGAGCCCGACCGCGATTACGAGCAGTACTTC.

The rearrangement links TRBV10-3 to TRBJ2-7, with a possible D match to TRBD2 (6 bases). V lost 3 bases to trimming and J lost 1 base, with 10 bases between them. The CDR3 length is 14 residues. From germline, CDR1 is ENHRY and CDR2 SYGVKD. As DNA, the CDR3 is TGTGCCATCAGTGATCGCGGAGGGTCCTACGAGCAGTACTTC. This translates into CAISDRGGSYEQYF.

This clonotype was detected ten times or more. The chain couples TRBV7-2 to TRBJ1-4, with a possible D match to TRBD1 (6 bases). Germline V lookup: CDR1 SGHTA, CDR2 FQGNSA. V shed 6 bases and J shed 0 bases, with 8 bases lying between them. This CDR3 is 14 amino acids long. DNA for the CDR3: TGTGCCAGCAGGAGACAGGCAACTAATGAAAAACTGTTTTTT. It encodes CASRRQATNEKLFF.

In its sample, this clonotype was seen many times. The chain recombines TRBV4-2 with TRBJ1-3; D gene ambiguous. V was shortened by 0 bases and J by 0 bases, with 9 bases between the two germline ends. The CDR3 loop spans 16 amino acids. Germline V CDR1 and CDR2: LGHNA, YNFKEQ. The CDR3 sequence is CASSQEYGDSGNTIYF. The DNA of the CDR3 is TGTGCCAGCAGCCAAGAGTACGGAGACTCTGGAAACACCATATATTTT.

This clonotype was counted between two and nine times. The V call is TRBV24-1, the J call TRBJ2-1, with 7 nucleotides matching TRBD2. CDR3 length: 16 residues. Germline CDR1 is KGHDR and CDR2 is SFDVKD. After removal of 0 bases from V and 3 bases from J, the junction contained 4 bases not matched to a gene. CDR3 bases: TGTGCCACCAGTGATTTGGCTAGCGGAAACTACAATGAGCAGTTCTTC. Translation: CATSDLASGNYNEQFF.

This clonotype came up a few times. The chain recombines TRBV4-3 with TRBJ2-7, with a weak D call TRBD1 (6 bases). CDR1 and CDR2 from the germline V gene are LGHNA and YSLEER. The V end was cut by 4 bases, the J end by 2 bases, with 12 bases between. This CDR3 comprises 14 residues. The CDR3 region is CASSRRKGAYEQYF. The CDR3 DNA is TGCGCCAGCAGCCGACGTAAGGGGGCCTACGAGCAGTACTTC.

This clonotype was counted only a few times. The chain combines TRBV10-3 with TRBJ2-7; 8 bases line up with TRBD2. CDR1 is ENHRY and CDR2 is SYGVKD in the germline V gene. Trimming took 5 bases from V and 4 from J; bases not matched to a gene: 7. There are 14 residues in the CDR3. The DNA for the CDR3 is TGTGCCATCAGTCCGGGGGGGGTACGGTACGAGCAGTACTTC. It is translated as CAISPGGVRYEQYF.